A single sample is the source of the 17 T cell receptor beta chains below, sequenced in a study of cytomegalovirus exposure and HLA in healthy donors. It was with 60 Vbeta and 13 Jbeta primers that the PCR ran. Method: immunoSEQ multiplex PCR; TCRdb's copy keeps in-frame clones and lacks some. Of around 96,000 clones listed, approximately 64% are singletons. Sequenced sample: PBMCs. All receptors come from a man between 60 and 70 years old in good health and CMV-seronegative.

This clone has a handful of counts. V usage is TRBV7-3 and J usage is TRBJ1-2; D is unclear. Germline V gene lookup returns CDR1 SGHTA and CDR2 FQGTGA. The CDR3 has 14 residues. Trimming cost V 4 bases and J 4 bases, with 13 bases left between them. The CDR3 region is CASSSSFRGYGYTF. In DNA form, the CDR3 reads TGTGCCAGCAGCTCCTCCTTTCGGGGCTATGGCTACACCTTC.

This clone was detected a few times. The V gene is TRBV27, the J gene TRBJ2-7; TRBD1 aligns across 7 bases. The CDR3 has 13 amino acids. V gave up 4 bases and J gave up 5 bases; unmatched junction bases: 5. Looked up from germline, CDR1 is MNHEY and CDR2 is SMNVEV (reference sequence). Here the CDR3 DNA reads TGTGCCAGCAGTTCCGGGACAGACCACGAGCAGTACTTC. This codes for CASSSGTDHEQYF.

The chain uses TRBV13 and TRBJ2-3; 12 nucleotides match TRBD2. This CDR3 has 16 residues. J gave up 6 bases and V 3 bases, and 7 bases lay outside the gene matches. The germline V gene encodes CDR1 PRHDT and CDR2 FYEKMQ (reference sequence). CDR3 sequence reads: CASSFRLAGASDTQYF. CDR3 DNA sequence: TGTGCCAGCAGCTTCCGACTAGCGGGAGCTTCCGATACGCAGTATTTT.

V usage is TRBV2 and J usage is TRBJ1-5; possibly TRBD1 for D (6 bases). Germline V gene sequence: CDR1 SNHLY, CDR2 FYNNEI. This CDR3 contains 15 residues. V was pared by 2 bases and J by 5 bases, with 13 bases between. Here the CDR3 DNA reads TGTGCCAGCAGTGAATGGGGTGCAGGGGATCAGCCCCAGCATTTT. Its protein product is CASSEWGAGDQPQHF.

This clone was seen a handful of times. The chain joins TRBV19 to TRBJ2-7, with TRBD1 matching over 8 bases. The germline V gene encodes CDR1 LNHDA and CDR2 SQIVND (reference sequence). CDR3 size: 14 residues. V lost 9 bases to trimming and J lost 6 bases; unmatched junction nucleotides: 13. The CDR3 DNA reads TGTGCCAGCATGACAGGGGCCGAACGGTCCGAGCAGTACTTC. It translates to CASMTGAERSEQYF.

The J gene is TRBJ2-5, the V gene TRBV5-1; D is perhaps TRBD2 (6 bases). The V and J ends lost 4 bases and 4 bases respectively, with 14 bases between them. The V gene's germline CDR1 is SGHRS and CDR2 YFSETQ. The CDR3 is 14 amino acids. CDR3 DNA sequence: TGCGCCAGCAGCCCCTCCTTGGGGGGAGAGACCCAGTACTTC. As protein: CASSPSLGGETQYF. Looking up the rest from reference TRBV5-1 and TRBJ2-5 gives the full variable domain: KAGVTQTPRYLIKTRGQQVTLSCSPISGHRSVSWYQQTPGQGLQFLFEYFSETQRNKGNFPGRFSGRQFSNSRSEMNVSTLELGDSALYLCASSPSLGGETQYFGPGTRLLVL.

This clone was seen more than once but under ten times. CDR3 residues: CASCSGAVGYGYTF. The CDR3 nucleotides read TGTGCCAGCTGCTCTGGGGCCGTCGGCTATGGCTACACCTTC. V is TRBV28 and J is TRBJ1-2; D may be TRBD1 (5 bases). The V end lost 8 bases, the J end lost 4 bases, and 17 bases lay between the germline ends. This CDR3 contains 14 residues. The germline V gene has CDR1 MDHEN and CDR2 SYDVKM.

The chain is built from TRBV19 and TRBJ2-5; 9 bases fit TRBD1. V lost 7 bases, J lost 5 bases, and 11 bases stayed unmatched. This CDR3 spans 15 amino acids. Germline V gene sequence: CDR1 LNHDA, CDR2 SQIVND (reference sequence). CDR3 sequence (DNA): TGTGCCAGTACCCGCGGACAGGGGCTTGGGGAGACCCAGTACTTC. It yields the protein CASTRGQGLGETQYF.

This clone has just a few counts. V and J are TRBV16 and TRBJ1-4; D is undetermined. The CDR3 is 15 amino acids. With 1 base removed from V and 2 bases from J, the gap between germline ends came to 8 bases. Germline values: CDR1 KGHSY, CDR2 FQNENV. CDR3 bases: TGTGCCAGCAGCCAATTTGGAGGTACTAATGAAAAACTGTTTTTT. Protein sequence: CASSQFGGTNEKLFF.

This clone turned up a few times. The V and J genes are TRBV7-9 and TRBJ2-1; a weak D match, TRBD2 (6 bases). The CDR3 runs 14 residues. Germline CDR1 reads SEHNR; CDR2 reads FQNEAQ (reference sequence). Trimming left V 2 bases short and J 6 bases short, with 11 bases between. The CDR3, as DNA: TGTGCCAGCAGCTTACTCGCGGGAAGCAATGAGCAGTTCTTC. It codes for CASSLLAGSNEQFF. Based on the CDR3 plus reference TRBV7-9 and TRBJ2-1, the full variable domain is DTGVSQNPRHKITKRGQNVTFRCDPISEHNRLYWYRQTLGQGPEFLTYFQNEAQLEKSRLLSDRFSAERPKGSFSTLEIQRTEQGDSAMYLCASSLLAGSNEQFFGPGTRLTVL.

This clone turned up a few times. The chain is built from TRBV15 and TRBJ2-7, with D possibly matching TRBD2 (6 bases). With 4 bases removed from V and 0 bases from J, the gap between germline ends came to 16 bases. CDR1 and CDR2 from the germline V gene are LNHNV and YYDKDF (reference sequence). This CDR3 comprises 16 residues. In nucleotides, the CDR3 is TGTGCCACCAGCACCCGACAGCTAGCGAGCTCCTACGAGCAGTACTTC. Its protein product is CATSTRQLASSYEQYF. Together with reference TRBV15 and TRBJ2-7, the CDR3 gives the full variable domain: DAMVIQNPRYQVTQFGKPVTLSCSQTLNHNVMYWYQQKSSQAPKLLFHYYDKDFNNEADTPDNFQSRRPNTSFCFLDIRSPGLGDTAMYLCATSTRQLASSYEQYFGPGTRLTVT.

A few counts support this clone. V is TRBV5-1 and J is TRBJ1-1; D remains ambiguous. V lost 5 bases, J lost 1 base, and 12 bases lay in between. Germline lookup yields CDR1 SGHRS and CDR2 YFSETQ. The CDR3 is 14 amino acids. DNA for the CDR3: TGCGCCAGCAGTCTCGGCGGGCAGAACACTGAAGCTTTCTTT. Translating gives CASSLGGQNTEAFF.

This clone has a handful of counts. The V gene is TRBV14, the J gene TRBJ1-1; D may be TRBD1 (6 bases). The CDR3 contains 13 residues. Germline V gives CDR1 SGHDN, CDR2 FVKESK. V was cut by 2 bases and J by 11 bases, with 15 bases left in between. In DNA form, the CDR3 reads TGTGCCAGCAGCCAAATTCTACAGGGAATGGCTTTCTTT. Its protein is CASSQILQGMAFF.

The rearrangement links TRBV4-1 to TRBJ1-2; TRBD1 might be the D (5 bases). The CDR3 consists of 21 residues. Germline V gene data show CDR1 as MGHRA and CDR2 as YSYEKL. V shed 0 bases and J shed 2 bases, with 28 bases lying between them. CDR3 sequence reads: CASSQDRPLGGQGAGNYGYTF. Here the CDR3 DNA reads TGCGCCAGCAGCCAAGACAGGCCTCTCGGTGGCCAGGGCGCCGGAAACTATGGCTACACCTTC.

The chain employs TRBV4-1 and TRBJ2-2, with D possibly matching TRBD1 (5 bases). V gave up 0 bases and J gave up 1 base, with 6 bases separating them. This CDR3 is 15 amino acids long. Germline V gives CDR1 MGHRA, CDR2 YSYEKL. The CDR3 loop is CASSQDRVNTGELFF. CDR3 coding DNA: TGCGCCAGCAGCCAAGACAGGGTGAACACCGGGGAGCTGTTTTTT.

The chain links TRBV19 to TRBJ1-4; perhaps TRBD1 as D (6 bases). V was trimmed by 4 bases and J by 8 bases, leaving 14 bases between them. Germline CDR1 reads LNHDA; CDR2 reads SQIVND (reference sequence). This CDR3 spans 14 amino acids. The CDR3 DNA sequence: TGTGCCAGTAGTAAGAACAGGGAACACGAAAAACTGTTTTTT. This translates into CASSKNREHEKLFF.

The V gene is TRBV7-9, the J gene TRBJ1-5; D is ambiguous. The V gene's germline CDR1 is SEHNR and CDR2 FQNEAQ (reference sequence). The CDR3 sequence is 14 residues long. Trimming stripped 5 bases from V and 7 bases from J, with 15 bases between. CDR3 sequence: CASSPPGPSQPQHF. The CDR3, as DNA: TGTGCCAGCAGCCCCCCGGGCCCTAGCCAGCCCCAGCATTTT.